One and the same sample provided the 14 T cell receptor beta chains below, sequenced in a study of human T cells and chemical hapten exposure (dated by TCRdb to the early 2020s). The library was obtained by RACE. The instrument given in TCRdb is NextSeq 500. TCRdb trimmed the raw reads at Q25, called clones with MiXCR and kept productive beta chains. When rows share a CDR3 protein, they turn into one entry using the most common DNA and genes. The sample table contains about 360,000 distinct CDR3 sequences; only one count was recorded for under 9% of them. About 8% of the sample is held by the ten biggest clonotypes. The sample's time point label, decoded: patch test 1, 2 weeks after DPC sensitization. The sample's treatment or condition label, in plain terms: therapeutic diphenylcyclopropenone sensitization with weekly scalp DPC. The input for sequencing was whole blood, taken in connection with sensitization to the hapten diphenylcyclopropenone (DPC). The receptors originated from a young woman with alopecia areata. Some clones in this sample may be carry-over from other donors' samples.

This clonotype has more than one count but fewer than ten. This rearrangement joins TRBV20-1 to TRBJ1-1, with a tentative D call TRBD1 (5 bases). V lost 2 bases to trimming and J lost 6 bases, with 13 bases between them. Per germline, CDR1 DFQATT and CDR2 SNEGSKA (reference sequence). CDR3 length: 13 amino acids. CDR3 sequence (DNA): TGCAGTGCTAGACAGGGAACTGGTGCTGAAGCTTTCTTT. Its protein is CSARQGTGAEAFF.

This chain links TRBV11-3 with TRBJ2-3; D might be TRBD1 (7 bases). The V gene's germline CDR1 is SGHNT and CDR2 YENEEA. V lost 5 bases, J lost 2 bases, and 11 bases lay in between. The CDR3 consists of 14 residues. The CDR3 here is CASSQGGLTDTQYF. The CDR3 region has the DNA TGTGCCAGCAGCCAGGGGGGCCTCACAGATACGCAGTATTTT.

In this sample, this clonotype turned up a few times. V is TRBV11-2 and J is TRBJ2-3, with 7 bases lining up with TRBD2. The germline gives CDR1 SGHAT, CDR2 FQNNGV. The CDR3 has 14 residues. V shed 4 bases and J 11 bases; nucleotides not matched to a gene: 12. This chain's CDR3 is CASSSRDYYNMQYF. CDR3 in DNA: TGTGCCAGCAGCTCCCGGGACTACTATAATATGCAGTATTTT.

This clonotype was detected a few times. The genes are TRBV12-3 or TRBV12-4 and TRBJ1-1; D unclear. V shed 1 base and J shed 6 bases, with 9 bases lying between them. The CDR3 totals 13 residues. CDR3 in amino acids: CASSLEGWAEAFF. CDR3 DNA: TGTGCCAGCAGTTTAGAGGGTTGGGCTGAAGCTTTCTTT.

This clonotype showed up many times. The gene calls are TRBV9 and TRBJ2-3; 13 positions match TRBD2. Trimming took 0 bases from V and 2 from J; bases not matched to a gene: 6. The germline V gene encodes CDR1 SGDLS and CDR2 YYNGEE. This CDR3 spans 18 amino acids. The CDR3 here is CASSVDWTSGGLTDTQYF. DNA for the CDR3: TGTGCCAGCAGCGTAGATTGGACTAGCGGGGGCCTCACAGATACGCAGTATTTT.

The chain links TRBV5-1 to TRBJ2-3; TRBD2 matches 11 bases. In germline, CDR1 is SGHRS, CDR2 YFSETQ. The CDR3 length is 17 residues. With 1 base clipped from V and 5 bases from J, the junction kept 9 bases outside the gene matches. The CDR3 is CASSLPSGGPLGDTQYF. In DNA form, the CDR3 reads TGCGCCAGCAGCTTGCCTAGCGGGGGGCCCCTAGGAGATACGCAGTATTTT.

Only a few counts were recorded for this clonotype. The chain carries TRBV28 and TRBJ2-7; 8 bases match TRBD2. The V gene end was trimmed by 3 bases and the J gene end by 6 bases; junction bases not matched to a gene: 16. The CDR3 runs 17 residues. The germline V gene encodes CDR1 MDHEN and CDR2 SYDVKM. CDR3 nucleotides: TGTGCCAGCAGTTTTAAGTCCCGGGGGGGGTCCCTCGGCGAGCAGTACTTC. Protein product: CASSFKSRGGSLGEQYF.

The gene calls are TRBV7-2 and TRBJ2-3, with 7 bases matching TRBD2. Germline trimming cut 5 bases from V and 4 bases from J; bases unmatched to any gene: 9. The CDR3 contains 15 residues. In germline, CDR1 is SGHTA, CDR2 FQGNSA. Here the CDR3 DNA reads TGTGCCAGCAGCGGCGGGACTACCGGGGCAGATACGCAGTATTTT. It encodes CASSGGTTGADTQYF. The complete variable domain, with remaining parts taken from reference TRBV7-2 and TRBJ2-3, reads GAGVSQSPSNKVTEKGKDVELRCDPISGHTALYWYRQSLGQGLEFLIYFQGNSAPDKSGLPSDRFSAERTGGSVSTLTIQRTQQEDSAVYLCASSGGTTGADTQYFGPGTRLTVL.

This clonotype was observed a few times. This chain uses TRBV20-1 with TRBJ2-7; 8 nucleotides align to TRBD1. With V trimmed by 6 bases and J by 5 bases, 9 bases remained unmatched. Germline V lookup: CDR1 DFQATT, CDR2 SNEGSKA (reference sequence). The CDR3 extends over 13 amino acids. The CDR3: CSALGGQGHEQYF. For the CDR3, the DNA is TGCAGTGCCCTCGGTGGACAGGGCCACGAGCAGTACTTC.

For the CDR3, the DNA is TGTGCCAGCAGCCAAGAAGGACACCCGAACACCGGGGAGCTGTTTTTT. Amino acid sequence: CASSQEGHPNTGELFF. The V and J genes are TRBV4-2 and TRBJ2-2, with D maybe TRBD1 (5 bases). Germline-derived CDR1 and CDR2 are LGHNA and YNFKEQ. This CDR3 region has 16 residues. Trimming left V 0 bases short and J 0 bases short, with 8 bases between.

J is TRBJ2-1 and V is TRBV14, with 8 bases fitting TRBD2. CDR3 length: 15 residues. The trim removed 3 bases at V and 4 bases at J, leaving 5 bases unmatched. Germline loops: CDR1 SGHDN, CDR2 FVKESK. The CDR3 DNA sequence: TGTGCCAGCAGCCAGCGGGGGGAACCTTACAATGAGCAGTTCTTC. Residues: CASSQRGEPYNEQFF.

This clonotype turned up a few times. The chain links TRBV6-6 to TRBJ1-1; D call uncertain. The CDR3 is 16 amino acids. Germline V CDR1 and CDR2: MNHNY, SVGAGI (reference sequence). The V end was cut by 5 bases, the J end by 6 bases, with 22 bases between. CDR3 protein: CASSPMGFGLRAEAFF. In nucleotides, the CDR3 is TGTGCCAGCAGTCCAATGGGGTTTGGGCTTAGAGCTGAAGCTTTCTTT.

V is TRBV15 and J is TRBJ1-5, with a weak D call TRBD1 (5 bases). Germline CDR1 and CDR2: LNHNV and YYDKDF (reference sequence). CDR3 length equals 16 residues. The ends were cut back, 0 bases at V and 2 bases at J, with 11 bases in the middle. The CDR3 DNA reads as TGTGCCACCAGCAGAGATTTCGGGGGAGGCAATCAGCCCCAGCATTTT. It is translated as CATSRDFGGGNQPQHF.

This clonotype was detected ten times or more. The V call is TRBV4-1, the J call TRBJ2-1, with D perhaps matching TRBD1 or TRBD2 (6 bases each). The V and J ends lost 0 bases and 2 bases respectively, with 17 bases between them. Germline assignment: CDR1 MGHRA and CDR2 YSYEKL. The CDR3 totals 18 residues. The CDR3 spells CASSQEGYPGDTYNEQFF. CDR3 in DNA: TGCGCCAGCAGCCAAGAAGGGTACCCGGGGGACACCTACAATGAGCAGTTCTTC.